Listed below are T cell receptor beta chains from one sample, sequenced in a study of cytomegalovirus exposure and HLA in healthy donors. Some clones are missing from TCRdb's copy, which holds only in-frame ones; the method was immunoSEQ multiplex PCR. Of about 65,000 clones in the sample, 62% were seen once. The specimen was PBMCs. The receptor source for this set is a man aged 25 to 45 in good health and CMV-seronegative. Each CDR3 is given with its conserved first and last residue. The D gene is left open where the match is weak. Some rows have no size entry. The others give once, few or many, or a class for an expanded clone.

clone size	D gene	J gene	V gene	CDR3 protein	CDR3 DNA
NA	NA	TRBJ1-1	TRBV10-2	CASGGTVREAFF	TGCGCCAGCGGGGGGACGGTTCGTGAAGCTTTCTTT
NA	NA	TRBJ1-6	TRBV29-1	CSVEEARGKNSPLHF	TGCAGCGTTGAAGAGGCCCGGGGGAAAAATTCACCCCTCCACTTT
NA	TRBD1	TRBJ2-3	TRBV6-6	CASSYSTGGADTQYF	TGTGCCAGCAGTTACTCGACAGGGGGAGCAGATACGCAGTATTTT
few	TRBD2	TRBJ2-1	TRBV7-6	CASSRGGYNEQFF	TGTGCCAGCAGCCGGGGGGGGTACAATGAGCAGTTCTTC
NA	TRBD1	TRBJ2-7	TRBV6-5	CASRPTGTAYEQYF	TGTGCCAGCAGACCCACAGGGACAGCCTACGAGCAGTACTTC
NA	TRBD1	TRBJ1-2	TRBV5-1	CASSQMTGDYGYTF	TGCGCCAGCAGCCAGATGACAGGGGACTATGGCTACACCTTC
NA	TRBD2	TRBJ2-7	TRBV4-1	CASSLTGTRESYEQYF	TGCGCCAGCAGCCTTACTGGGACTAGGGAGAGCTACGAGCAGTACTTC
NA	NA	TRBJ1-6	TRBV5-1	CASSSQIRGPNSPLHF	TGCGCCAGCAGCTCACAGATCAGGGGCCCCAATTCACCCCTCCACTTT
NA	NA	TRBJ2-5	TRBV6-6	CASSYGTNQETQYF	TGTGCCAGCAGTTACGGGACAAATCAAGAGACCCAGTACTTC
NA	NA	TRBJ1-1	TRBV6-4	CASSDSGRNTEAFF	TGTGCCAGCAGTGACTCCGGGAGGAACACTGAAGCTTTCTTT
NA	TRBD1	TRBJ1-2	TRBV9	CASSAGQSYGYTF	TGTGCCAGCAGTGCGGGACAGTCCTATGGCTACACCTTC
NA	NA	TRBJ1-5	TRBV27	CASSPRPSQPQHF	TGTGCCAGCAGCCCGAGGCCCAGCCAGCCCCAGCATTTT
few	TRBD1	TRBJ1-1	TRBV7-9	CASSPRTGLNTEAFF	TGTGCCAGCAGCCCACGGACAGGGCTGAACACTGAAGCTTTCTTT
once	TRBD2	TRBJ2-5	TRBV6-5	CAAWGTSDQETQYF	TGTGCCGCCTGGGGGACTAGCGACCAAGAGACCCAGTACTTC
NA	TRBD1	TRBJ1-2	TRBV30	CAWSNQNTGDGYTF	TGTGCCTGGAGCAACCAAAACACAGGGGACGGCTACACCTTC
few	TRBD1	TRBJ1-1	TRBV18	CASSEDRPPNEAFF	TGTGCCAGCTCCGAGGACAGGCCTCCCAATGAAGCTTTCTTT
few	NA	TRBJ2-5	TRBV9	CASSVSSGLKTQYF	TGTGCCAGCAGCGTAAGCTCCGGTCTGAAGACCCAGTACTTC
few	NA	TRBJ1-2	TRBV4-1	CASSQDTRYPTNYGYTF	TGCGCCAGCAGCCAAGATACGAGGTACCCTACTAACTATGGCTACACCTTC
NA	TRBD2	TRBJ2-5	TRBV7-7	CASSLGPRTSGGKTQYF	TGTGCCAGCAGCTTAGGTCCTCGGACTAGCGGGGGGAAGACCCAGTACTTC
few	TRBD1	TRBJ1-2	TRBV6-6	CASSSGGGYGYTF	TGTGCCAGCAGCTCAGGGGGCGGCTATGGCTACACCTTC
NA	TRBD1	TRBJ1-1	TRBV19	CASSEQGLNTEAFF	TGTGCCAGTAGTGAACAGGGGCTGAACACTGAAGCTTTCTTT
NA	NA	TRBJ2-3	TRBV15	CATTGQRNPDTQYF	TGTGCCACCACGGGCCAGCGGAACCCAGATACGCAGTATTTT
once	TRBD1	TRBJ2-5	TRBV7-9	CASTPGQAAETQYF	TGTGCCAGCACCCCGGGACAGGCAGCGGAGACCCAGTACTTC
NA	NA	TRBJ1-1	TRBV6-5	CASSYAGVVDTEAFF	TGTGCCAGCAGTTACGCAGGGGTCGTTGACACTGAAGCTTTCTTT
NA	TRBD1	TRBJ2-7	TRBV11-2	CASSLITGDNYEQYF	TGTGCCAGCAGCTTAATTACAGGGGATAACTACGAGCAGTACTTC
NA	NA	TRBJ2-7	TRBV11-2	CASSLVVGAGYEQYF	TGTGCCAGCAGCTTAGTTGTAGGAGCCGGCTACGAGCAGTACTTC
NA	NA	TRBJ2-7	TRBV7-9	CASSSPTGSYEQYF	TGTGCCAGCAGCTCACCGACAGGTTCTTACGAGCAGTACTTC
NA	TRBD2	TRBJ2-1	TRBV7-9	CASSSQGAGGHEQFF	TGTGCCAGCAGCAGCCAGGGAGCGGGGGGCCATGAGCAGTTCTTC
NA	TRBD2	TRBJ2-1	TRBV6-5	CASSYSIIAGRVF	TGTGCCAGCAGTTACTCGATCATAGCGGGGAGGGTCTTC
NA	NA	TRBJ1-2	TRBV6-5	CASSSPTGGVYGYTF	TGTGCCAGCAGTTCACCCACAGGCGGAGTCTATGGCTACACCTTC
NA	NA	TRBJ2-5	TRBV4-2	CASKGLEETQYF	TGTGCCAGCAAAGGACTCGAAGAGACCCAGTACTTC
NA	NA	TRBJ1-1	TRBV7-3	CASSLTYSNTEAFF	TGTGCCAGCAGCTTAACTTACAGTAACACTGAAGCTTTCTTT
NA	TRBD2	TRBJ2-1	TRBV7-6	CASSPSGGGRSEQFF	TGTGCCAGCAGCCCTAGCGGGGGTGGGAGGAGTGAGCAGTTCTTC
NA	TRBD2	TRBJ2-1	TRBV15	CATSRGSTSGRNEQFF	TGTGCCACCAGCAGAGGATCGACTAGCGGAAGAAATGAGCAGTTCTTC
once	NA	TRBJ2-5	TRBV4-1	CASSPTREETQYF	TGCGCCAGCAGCCCGACTAGAGAAGAGACCCAGTACTTC
NA	NA	TRBJ2-1	TRBV7-9	CASSLAGVGYNEQFF	TGTGCCAGCAGCTTAGCCGGGGTTGGTTACAATGAGCAGTTCTTC
NA	TRBD1	TRBJ2-1	TRBV6-5	CASSNSGQGANEQFF	TGTGCCAGCAGCAATTCCGGGCAGGGGGCGAATGAGCAGTTCTTC
few	TRBD1	TRBJ2-5	TRBV6-5	CASSYKGRGLYETQYF	TGTGCCAGCAGTTACAAGGGCAGGGGGCTATACGAGACCCAGTACTTC
NA	TRBD1	TRBJ2-7	TRBV6-5	CASSYNGDRANEQYF	TGTGCCAGCAGTTACAACGGGGACAGGGCCAACGAGCAGTACTTC
NA	TRBD2	TRBJ2-7	TRBV5-1	CASSLALGRGGSYEQYF	TGCGCCAGCAGCTTGGCCTTAGGGCGGGGGGGCTCCTACGAGCAGTACTTC
NA	NA	TRBJ1-6	TRBV7-9	CASSRRQESPLHF	TGTGCCAGCAGCCGTCGACAGGAATCACCCCTCCACTTT
NA	TRBD1	TRBJ2-7	TRBV6-5	CASSNEGQRQYF	TGTGCCAGCAGTAACGAGGGACAGCGGCAGTACTTC
NA	NA	TRBJ2-5	TRBV29-1	CSVVRTGETQYF	TGCAGCGTTGTCAGGACGGGGGAGACCCAGTACTTC
NA	TRBD1	TRBJ1-2	TRBV5-4	CASSSGQGYGYTF	TGTGCCAGCAGCTCGGGACAGGGCTATGGCTACACCTTC
NA	NA	TRBJ1-2	TRBV7-2	CASSPLGQRSYGYTF	TGTGCCAGCAGCCCCCTCGGACAGAGGTCGTATGGCTACACCTTC
few	NA	TRBJ2-7	TRBV12-5	CASGLRPGGGPYEQYF	TGTGCTAGTGGTTTGCGACCGGGCGGGGGCCCTTACGAGCAGTACTTC
NA	NA	TRBJ1-1	TRBV2	CASSPPTGNTEAFF	TGTGCCAGCAGCCCACCGACAGGGAACACTGAAGCTTTCTTT
NA	NA	TRBJ2-7	TRBV29-1	CSVGATDKPAYEQYF	TGCAGCGTTGGGGCTACAGACAAACCTGCCTACGAGCAGTACTTC
NA	TRBD1	TRBJ1-2	TRBV7-2	CASSTQIRTGGTGYGYTF	TGTGCCAGCAGCACCCAAATTAGGACAGGGGGCACTGGCTATGGCTACACCTTC
NA	TRBD2	TRBJ2-3	TRBV29-1	CSVDAGVWTDTQYF	TGCAGCGTTGACGCGGGGGTATGGACAGATACGCAGTATTTT
NA	NA	TRBJ1-6	TRBV5-1	CASSLDEIPGSYNSPLHF	TGCGCCAGCAGCTTGGACGAGATCCCAGGGTCCTATAATTCACCCCTCCACTTT
NA	NA	TRBJ2-5	TRBV6-5	CASSNNRAVKAQYF	TGTGCCAGCAGTAACAACAGGGCCGTGAAGGCCCAGTACTTC
few	NA	TRBJ1-1	TRBV6-1	CASRVQGNTEAFF	TGTGCCAGCAGGGTACAGGGGAACACTGAAGCTTTCTTT
NA	TRBD1	TRBJ1-5	TRBV2	CASARQGLSNQPQHF	TGTGCCAGCGCCCGACAGGGTTTAAGCAATCAGCCCCAGCATTTT
NA	TRBD1	TRBJ1-1	TRBV5-6	CASSFLGQGGGEAFF	TGTGCCAGCAGCTTTTTGGGACAGGGGGGCGGTGAAGCTTTCTTT
NA	NA	TRBJ2-7	TRBV5-6	CASSLTGFYEQYF	TGTGCCAGCAGCTTGACAGGGTTCTACGAGCAGTACTTC